This T cell receptor (beta chain) was observed in a study of beta chain features in type 1 diabetes. Study results and limitations: Across patients, naive, central memory and Treg TCRB repertoires exhibited apparently greater similarity than was observed across healthy donors. TCRB CDR3 length was moderately but significantly reduced in all four CD4+ subsets of Type 1 diabetes patients.

Investigators reverse transcribed all isolated RNA, so they sequenced expressed TCRB transcripts. The protocol was immunoSEQ multiplex PCR, while the TCRdb copy is restricted to in-frame clones and leaves out a portion. The sample records under 900,000 clones, 17% being singletons. This clone was picked up a small number of times. Its matching antigen is unknown. Other DNA sequences in this specimen translate into the identical CDR3. The germline CDR1 and CDR2 sequences are MDHEN and SYDVKM. This CDR3 region has 12 residues. Trimming took 2 bases from V and 3 from J, leaving 5 bases between them. This clonotype was sampled from a young woman in good health. Sequencing was carried out using naive CD4+ T cells from blood. The rearrangement uses TRBV28 and TRBJ2-7; D is unclear. The DNA for the CDR3 is TGTGCCAGCAGTTTAGGGGACTACGAGCAGTACTTC. As protein: CASSLGDYEQYF. Looking up the rest from reference TRBV28 and TRBJ2-7 gives the full variable domain: DVKVTQSSRYLVKRTGEKVFLECVQDMDHENMFWYRQDPGLGLRLIYFSYDVKMKEKGDIPEGYSVSREKKERFSLILESASTNQTSMYLCASSLGDYEQYFGPGTRLTVT.